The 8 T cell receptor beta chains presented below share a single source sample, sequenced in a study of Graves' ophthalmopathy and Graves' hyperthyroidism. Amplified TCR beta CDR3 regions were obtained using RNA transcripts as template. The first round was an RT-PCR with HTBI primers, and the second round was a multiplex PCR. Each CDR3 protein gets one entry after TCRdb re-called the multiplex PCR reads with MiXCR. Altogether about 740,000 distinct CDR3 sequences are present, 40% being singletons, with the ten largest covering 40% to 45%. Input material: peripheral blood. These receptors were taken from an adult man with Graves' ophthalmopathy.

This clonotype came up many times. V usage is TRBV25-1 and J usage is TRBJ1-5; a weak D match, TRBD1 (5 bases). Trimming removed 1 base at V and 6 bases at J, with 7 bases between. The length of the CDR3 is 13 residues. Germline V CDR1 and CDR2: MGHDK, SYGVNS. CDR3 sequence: CASSEFGGQPQHF. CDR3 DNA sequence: TGTGCCAGCAGTGAATTTGGGGGTCAGCCCCAGCATTTT.

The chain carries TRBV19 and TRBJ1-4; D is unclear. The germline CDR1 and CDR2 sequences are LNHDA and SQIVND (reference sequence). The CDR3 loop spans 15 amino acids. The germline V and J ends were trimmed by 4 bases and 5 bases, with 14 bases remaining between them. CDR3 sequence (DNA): TGTGCCAGTAGTAGGTATTGGCAGCAGAATGAAAAACTGTTTTTT. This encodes CASSRYWQQNEKLFF.

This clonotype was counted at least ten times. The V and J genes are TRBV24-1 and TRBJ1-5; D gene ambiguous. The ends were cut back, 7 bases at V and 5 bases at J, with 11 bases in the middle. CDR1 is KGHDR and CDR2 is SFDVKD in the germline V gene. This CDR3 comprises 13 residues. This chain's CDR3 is CATSRVLDQPQHF. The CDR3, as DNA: TGTGCCACCAGCCGGGTACTCGATCAGCCCCAGCATTTT.

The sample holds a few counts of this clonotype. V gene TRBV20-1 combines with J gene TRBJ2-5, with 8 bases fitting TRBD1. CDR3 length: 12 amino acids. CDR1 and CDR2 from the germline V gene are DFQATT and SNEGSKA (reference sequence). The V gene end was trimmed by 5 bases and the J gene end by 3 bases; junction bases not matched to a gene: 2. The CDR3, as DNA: TGCAGTGCTGGGGGACAGGAAGAGACCCAGTACTTC. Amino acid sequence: CSAGGQEETQYF.

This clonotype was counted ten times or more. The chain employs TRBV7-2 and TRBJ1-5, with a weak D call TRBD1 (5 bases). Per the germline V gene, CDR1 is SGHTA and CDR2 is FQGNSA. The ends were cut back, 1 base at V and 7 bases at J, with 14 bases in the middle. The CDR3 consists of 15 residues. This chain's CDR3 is CASSLVVGVEQPQHF. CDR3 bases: TGTGCCAGCAGCTTAGTTGTAGGGGTGGAGCAGCCCCAGCATTTT.

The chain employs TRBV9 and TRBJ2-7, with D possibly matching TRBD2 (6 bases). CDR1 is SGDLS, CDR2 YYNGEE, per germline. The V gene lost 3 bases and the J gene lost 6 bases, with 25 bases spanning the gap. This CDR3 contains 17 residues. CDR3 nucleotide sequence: TGTGCCAGCAGCGAGGCCCCTGGGCAGGCCACAGCGGGCGAGCAGTACTTC. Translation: CASSEAPGQATAGEQYF.

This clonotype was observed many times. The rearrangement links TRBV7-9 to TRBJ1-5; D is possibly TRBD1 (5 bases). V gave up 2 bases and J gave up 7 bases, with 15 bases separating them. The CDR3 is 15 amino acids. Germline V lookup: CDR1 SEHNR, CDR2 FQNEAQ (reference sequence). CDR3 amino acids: CASSLSGTYGQPQHF. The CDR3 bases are TGTGCCAGCAGCTTATCAGGGACTTATGGGCAGCCCCAGCATTTT.

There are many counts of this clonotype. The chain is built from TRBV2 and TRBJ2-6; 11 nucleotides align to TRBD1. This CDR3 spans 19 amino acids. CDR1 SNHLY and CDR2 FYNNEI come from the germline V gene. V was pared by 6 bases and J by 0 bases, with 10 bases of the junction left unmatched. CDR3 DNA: TGTGCCAGCAGCGGTTACGGGACAGGGGGTATCTCTGGGGCCAACGTCCTGACTTTC. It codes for CASSGYGTGGISGANVLTF.